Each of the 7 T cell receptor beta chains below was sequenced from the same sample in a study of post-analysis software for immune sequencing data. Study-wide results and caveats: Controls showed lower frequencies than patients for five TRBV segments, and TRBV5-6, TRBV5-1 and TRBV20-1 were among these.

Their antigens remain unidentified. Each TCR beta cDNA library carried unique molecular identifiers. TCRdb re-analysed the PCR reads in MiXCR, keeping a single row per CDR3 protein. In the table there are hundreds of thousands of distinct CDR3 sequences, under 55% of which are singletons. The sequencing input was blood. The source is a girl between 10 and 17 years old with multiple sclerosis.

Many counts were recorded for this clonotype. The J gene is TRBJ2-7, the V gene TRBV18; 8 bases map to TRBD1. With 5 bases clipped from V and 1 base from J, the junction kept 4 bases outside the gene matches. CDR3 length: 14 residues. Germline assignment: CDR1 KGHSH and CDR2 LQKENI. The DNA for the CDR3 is TGTGCCAGCTCATCGGGACAGGCTTCCTACGAGCAGTACTTC. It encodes CASSSGQASYEQYF.

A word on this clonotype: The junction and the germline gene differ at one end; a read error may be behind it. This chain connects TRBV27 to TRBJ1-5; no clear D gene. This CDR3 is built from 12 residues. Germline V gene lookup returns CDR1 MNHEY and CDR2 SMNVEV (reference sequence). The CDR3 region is CASGPSNQPQQF. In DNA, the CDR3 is TGTGCCAGCGGCCCTAGCAATCAGCCCCAGCAATTT.

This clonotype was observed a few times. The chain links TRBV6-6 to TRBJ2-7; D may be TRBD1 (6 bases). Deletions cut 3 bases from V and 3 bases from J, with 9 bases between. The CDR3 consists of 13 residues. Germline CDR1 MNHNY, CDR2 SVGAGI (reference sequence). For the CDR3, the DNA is TGTGCCAGCAGTTATGGACAGAACTACGAGCAGTACTTC. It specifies CASSYGQNYEQYF.

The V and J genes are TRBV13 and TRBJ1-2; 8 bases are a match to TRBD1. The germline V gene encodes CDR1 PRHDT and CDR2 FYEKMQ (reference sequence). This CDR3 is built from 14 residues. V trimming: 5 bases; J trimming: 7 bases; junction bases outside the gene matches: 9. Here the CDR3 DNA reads TGTGCCAGCAGCCGCAGGGACAGGCGGCCTGGCTACACCTTC. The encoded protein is CASSRRDRRPGYTF.

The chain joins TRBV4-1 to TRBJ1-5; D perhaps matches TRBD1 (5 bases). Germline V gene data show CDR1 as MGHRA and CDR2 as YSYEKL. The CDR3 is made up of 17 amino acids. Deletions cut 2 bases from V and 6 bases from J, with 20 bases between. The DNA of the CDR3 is TGCGCCAGCAGCCAACCACCTATCGCAGGGTACACTCAGCCCCAGCATTTT. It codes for CASSQPPIAGYTQPQHF.

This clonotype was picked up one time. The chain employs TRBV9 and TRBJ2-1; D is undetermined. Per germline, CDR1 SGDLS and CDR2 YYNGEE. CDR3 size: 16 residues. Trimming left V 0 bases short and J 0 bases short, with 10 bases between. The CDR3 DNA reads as TGTGCCAGCAGCGTAGAGGTTCTAGACTCCTACAATGAGCAGTTCTTC. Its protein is CASSVEVLDSYNEQFF. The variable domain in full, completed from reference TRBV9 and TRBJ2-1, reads DSGVTQTPKHLITATGQRVTLRCSPRSGDLSVYWYQQSLDQGLQFLIQYYNGEERAKGNILERFSAQQFPDLHSELNLSSLELGDSALYFCASSVEVLDSYNEQFFGPGTRLTVL.

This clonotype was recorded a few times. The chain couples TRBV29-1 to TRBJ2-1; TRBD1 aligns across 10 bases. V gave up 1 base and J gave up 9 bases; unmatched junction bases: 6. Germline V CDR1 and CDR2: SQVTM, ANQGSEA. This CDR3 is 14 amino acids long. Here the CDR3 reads CSVEGTGGPVEQFF. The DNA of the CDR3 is TGCAGCGTTGAAGGGACAGGGGGTCCTGTTGAGCAGTTCTTC.